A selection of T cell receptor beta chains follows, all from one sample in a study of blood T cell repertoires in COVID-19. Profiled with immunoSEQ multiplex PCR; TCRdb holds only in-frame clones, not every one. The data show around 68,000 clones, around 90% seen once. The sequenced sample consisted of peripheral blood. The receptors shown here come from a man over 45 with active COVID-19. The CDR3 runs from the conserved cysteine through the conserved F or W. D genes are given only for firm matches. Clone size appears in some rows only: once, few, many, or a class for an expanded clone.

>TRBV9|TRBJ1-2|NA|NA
TGTGCCAGCAGCCCCGAGACAGGAACCTATGGCTACACCTTC
CASSPETGTYGYTF
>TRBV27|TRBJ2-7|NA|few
TGTGCCAGCAGAACCGACAGGCCCGCCTCCGAGCAGTACTTC
CASRTDRPASEQYF
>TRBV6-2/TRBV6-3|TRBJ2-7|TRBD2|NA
TGTGCCAGCAGCAGGACTAGCGGGAGGGGCGAGCAGTACTTC
CASSRTSGRGEQYF
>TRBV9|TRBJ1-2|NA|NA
TGTGCCAGCACCCTAGGGGGGGGCGCGGGCTATGGCTACACCTTC
CASTLGGGAGYGYTF
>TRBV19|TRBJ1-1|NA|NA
TGTGCCAGTAGCACCGCCAGGGACACTGAAGCTTTCTTT
CASSTARDTEAFF
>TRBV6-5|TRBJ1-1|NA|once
TGTGCCAGCAGCGGGACAATCACTGAAGCTTTCTTT
CASSGTITEAFF
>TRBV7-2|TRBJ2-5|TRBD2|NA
TGTGCCAGCAGCTCAGGCCTAGCGGGGGGGCAAGAGACCCAGTACTTC
CASSSGLAGGQETQYF
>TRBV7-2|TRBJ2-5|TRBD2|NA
TGTGCCAGCAGCTTACCGTACCTCCGAGCGGGGGGGGAGACCCAGTACTTC
CASSLPYLRAGGETQYF
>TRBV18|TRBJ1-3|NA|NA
TGTGCCAGCTCACCTCAGTCCTCTGGAAACACCATATATTTT
CASSPQSSGNTIYF
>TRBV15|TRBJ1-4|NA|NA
TGTGCCACCAGCGGAGAGCGGATTAATGAAAAACTGTTTTTT
CATSGERINEKLFF
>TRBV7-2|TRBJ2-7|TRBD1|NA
TGTGCCAGCAGCTTTAAACAGGGGATCTACGAGCAGTACTTC
CASSFKQGIYEQYF
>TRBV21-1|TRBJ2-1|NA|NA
TGTGCCAGCAGCAAAAGGAGGGCGACAGGGGGGACGGGGAAAAACAATGAGCAGTTCTTC
CASSKRRATGGTGKNNEQFF
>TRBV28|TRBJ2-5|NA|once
TGTGCCAGCAAAAGGGGGGGTCAAGAGACCCAGTACTTC
CASKRGGQETQYF
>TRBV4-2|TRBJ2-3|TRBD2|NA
TGTGCCAGCGCGATGACTAGCGGGGGGGCAGATACGCAGTATTTT
CASAMTSGGADTQYF
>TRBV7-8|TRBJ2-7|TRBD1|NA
TGTGCCAGCAGCTTAAGGGACAGGGGCCCCTACGAGCAGTACTTC
CASSLRDRGPYEQYF
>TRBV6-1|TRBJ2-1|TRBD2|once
TGTGCCAGCAGTGTCCCTAGCGGGAGCTCCTACAATGAGCAGTTCTTC
CASSVPSGSSYNEQFF
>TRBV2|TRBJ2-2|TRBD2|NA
TGTGCCAGCAGAGGGAGCGGGGGCGTAAACACCGGGGAGCTGTTTTTT
CASRGSGGVNTGELFF
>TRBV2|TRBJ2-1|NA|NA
TGTGCCAGCAGTGAAGCCGGTCATCGCGACAATGAGCAGTTCTTC
CASSEAGHRDNEQFF
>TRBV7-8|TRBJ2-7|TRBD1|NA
TGTGCCAGCAGCTTAGGGACAGGAAGTTACGAGCAGTACTTC
CASSLGTGSYEQYF
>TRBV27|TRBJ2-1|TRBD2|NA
TGTGCCACCCAGGGACGAGGGGGGGCTAGCGGGAGTTTGGGGTACAATGAGCAGTTCTTC
CATQGRGGASGSLGYNEQFF
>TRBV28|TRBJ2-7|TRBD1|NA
TGTGCCAGCAAGATCAGGGGGCGAGAGCAGTACTTC
CASKIRGREQYF
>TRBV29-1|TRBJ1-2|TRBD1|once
TGCAGCGTCTCGCAAGGGGGCAACTATGGCTACACCTTC
CSVSQGGNYGYTF
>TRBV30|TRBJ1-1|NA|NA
TGTGCCTGGAGTCTCACCCGGGACTTGAACACTGAAGCTTTCTTT
CAWSLTRDLNTEAFF
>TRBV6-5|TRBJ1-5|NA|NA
TGTGCCAGCAGTTACGATCAGTCGCCTAATCAGCCCCAGCATTTT
CASSYDQSPNQPQHF
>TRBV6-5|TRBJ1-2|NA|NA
TGTGCCAGCAGTTACGACTCGACAGCTAACTATGGCTACACCTTC
CASSYDSTANYGYTF
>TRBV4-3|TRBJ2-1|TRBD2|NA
TGCGCCAGCAGCCATAAGCTGAGGGCGACTAGCTCGGCTTACAATGAGCAGTTCTTC
CASSHKLRATSSAYNEQFF
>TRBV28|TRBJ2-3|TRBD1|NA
TGTGCCAGCAGTCTCCACAGTCAGGGGGTCGATACGCAGTATTTT
CASSLHSQGVDTQYF
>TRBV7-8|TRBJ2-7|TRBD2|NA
TGTGCCAGCAGCTTGGTAGCGGGAGCCCCATTCTCCTACGAGCAGTACTTC
CASSLVAGAPFSYEQYF
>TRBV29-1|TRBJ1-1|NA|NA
TGCAGCGTTGCCCTTGGACGGGGGAACACTGAAGCTTTCTTT
CSVALGRGNTEAFF
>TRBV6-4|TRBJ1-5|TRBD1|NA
TGTGCCAGCAGACAGGGGGTTGGACAGCCCCAGCATTTT
CASRQGVGQPQHF
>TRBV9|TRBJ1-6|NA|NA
TGTGCCAGCAGCGTAGCAGGATCACCCCTCCACTTT
CASSVAGSPLHF
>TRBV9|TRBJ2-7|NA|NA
TGTGCCAGCAGCGTAGACCCAAATCAGAACGAGCAGTACTTC
CASSVDPNQNEQYF
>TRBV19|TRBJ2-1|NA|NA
TGTGCCAGTAAACCCACAGGGCCTACGAATGAGCAGTTCTTC
CASKPTGPTNEQFF
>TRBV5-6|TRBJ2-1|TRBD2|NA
TGTGCCAGCAGCTTGTTCCCTAGCGGGAAACCCGGTGAGCAGTTCTTC
CASSLFPSGKPGEQFF
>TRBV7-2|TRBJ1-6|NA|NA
TGTGCCAGCAGCCAAACAGCAGTGACTAAGATATCACCCCTCCACTTT
CASSQTAVTKISPLHF
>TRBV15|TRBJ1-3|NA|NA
TGTGCCACCAGCAGAGATCCGGGAGCCTCTGGAAACACCATATATTTT
CATSRDPGASGNTIYF
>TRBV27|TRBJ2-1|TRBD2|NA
TGTGCCAGCGGGCCCTCCAGCGGGGCATCCTACAATGAGCAGTTCTTC
CASGPSSGASYNEQFF
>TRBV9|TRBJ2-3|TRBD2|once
TGTGCCAGCAGCGCCCCAAGAGAAGGACTAGCGGGGGACGCAGATACGCAGTATTTT
CASSAPREGLAGDADTQYF
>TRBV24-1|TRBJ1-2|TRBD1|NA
TGTGCCACAAGTACAGGGGGCAAAGGCTACACCTTC
CATSTGGKGYTF
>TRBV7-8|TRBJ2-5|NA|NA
TGTGCCAGCAGCGCATCTCGTGGAGCTGCCACCCAAGAGACCCAGTACTTC
CASSASRGAATQETQYF
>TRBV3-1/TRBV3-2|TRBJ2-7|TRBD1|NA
TGTGCCAGCAGCACCGCCACAGGGGGCTTCTACGAGCAGTACTTC
CASSTATGGFYEQYF
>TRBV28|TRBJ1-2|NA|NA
TGTGCCAGCAGTTTGCGGGGGCTCTATGGCTACACCTTC
CASSLRGLYGYTF
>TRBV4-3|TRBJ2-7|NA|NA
TGCGCCAGCAGCCAGCGGTCGACAGTCACCATCTACGAGCAGTACTTC
CASSQRSTVTIYEQYF
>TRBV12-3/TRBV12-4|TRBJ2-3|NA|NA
TGTGCCAGCAGTTTTATAACAGATACGCAGTATTTT
CASSFITDTQYF
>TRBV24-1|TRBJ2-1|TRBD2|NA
TGTGCCACCAAGCCTAGCGGGAGGGCTCCAAATGAGCAGTTCTTC
CATKPSGRAPNEQFF
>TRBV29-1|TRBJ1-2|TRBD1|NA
TGCAGCGTTTCCGGGACAGGGGACTGGGGCTACACCTTC
CSVSGTGDWGYTF
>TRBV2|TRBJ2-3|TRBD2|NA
TGTGCCAGCAGTGGGCTAGCGGCCACAGATACGCAGTATTTT
CASSGLAATDTQYF
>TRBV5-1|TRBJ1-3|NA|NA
TGCGCCAGCAGCTTGGATACAGCTCGCTCTGGAAACACCATATATTTT
CASSLDTARSGNTIYF
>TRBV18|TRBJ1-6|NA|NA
TGTGCCAGCTCACCATCAGGTACTGATTCACCCCTCCACTTT
CASSPSGTDSPLHF
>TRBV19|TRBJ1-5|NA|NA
TGTGCCACAGGCGGGGTGGCCAATCAGCCCCAGCATTTT
CATGGVANQPQHF
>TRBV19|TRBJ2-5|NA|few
TGTGCCAGTAGTATGAACGGCAGGGCTGAAGAGACCCAGTACTTC
CASSMNGRAEETQYF
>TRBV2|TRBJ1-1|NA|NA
TGTGCCAGCACCGCGGTCGGCAGGGCTGAAGCTTTCTTT
CASTAVGRAEAFF
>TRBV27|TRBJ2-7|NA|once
TGTGCCAGCCAAGCGGTTAACTCCTACGAGCAGTACTTC
CASQAVNSYEQYF
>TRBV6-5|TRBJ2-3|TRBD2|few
TGTGCCAGCAGGGGCGGGAGGGCCGGAACAGATACGCAGTATTTT
CASRGGRAGTDTQYF
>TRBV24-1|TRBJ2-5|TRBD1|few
TGTGCCACCAGTGCGGCCGACAGGGGGCTACAAGAGACCCAGTACTTC
CATSAADRGLQETQYF
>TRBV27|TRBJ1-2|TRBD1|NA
TGTGCCAGCAGTTTTTCCGGGACAGGGATCTATGGCTACACCTTC
CASSFSGTGIYGYTF
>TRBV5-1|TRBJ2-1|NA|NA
TGCGCCAGCAGCGGAGGACAGTCCTACAATGAGCAGTTCTTC
CASSGGQSYNEQFF
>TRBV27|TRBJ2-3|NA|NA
TGTGCCAGTGGGGCCAGCCAGAGCACAGATACGCAGTATTTT
CASGASQSTDTQYF
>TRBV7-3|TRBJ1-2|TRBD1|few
TGTGCCAGCAGTCCTACAGGGGTTAGCGGCTACACCTTC
CASSPTGVSGYTF